This T cell receptor beta chain derives from a study of T cell repertoires in cytomegalovirus infection. As for the study in general: It was the public TCR beta signatures that indicated both CMV infection and matching HLA type. Overall study results and limits: Identification of carriers of CMV plus the relevant HLA was achieved through cumulative public TCR beta family frequency. The ex vivo response was dominated by HLA-C-restricted CMV-specific TCR beta clonotypes.

V was clipped by 3 bases and J by 7 bases; unmatched bases: 6. Looked up from germline, CDR1 is MNHNS and CDR2 is SASEGT. The CDR3 runs to 14 residues. MiXCR, run by TCRdb on the reads, gives a single entry per CDR3 protein. The data hold 500,000 or so distinct CDR3 sequences, with about 15% observed a single time. At least ten counts were recorded for this clonotype. Its target is not known. The V call is TRBV6-1, the J call TRBJ1-5; TRBD1 matches 7 bases. This TCR was sampled from a human donor in good health (CMV status not recorded). Some clones in this sample may be carry-over from other donors' samples. Specimen: CD8+ T cells from PBMCs. CDR3 nucleotides: TGTGCCAGCAGTGAGAGGACAGGATTCCAGCCCCAGCATTTT. Its translation is CASSERTGFQPQHF.